One sample yielded the 2 T cell receptor beta chains listed below, sequenced in a study of T cell responses to AZD1222 COVID-19 vaccine. Sequencing was performed with immunoSEQ multiplex PCR; in TCRdb, only in-frame clones are kept and a portion is missing. The sample includes under 95,000 clones, almost 90% seen only once; the top ten take 8.4%. This sample comprised peripheral blood, obtained on day 0 of AZD1222 vaccination. The source is an adult in good health.

The rearrangement uses TRBV5-1 and TRBJ2-3; D may be TRBD1 (6 bases). This CDR3 is 18 amino acids long. The V and J ends lost 1 base and 0 bases respectively, with 18 bases between them. Germline V lookup: CDR1 SGHRS, CDR2 YFSETQ. The CDR3 DNA reads TGCGCCAGCAGCTTGCTTGTCCAGGGGCCATCTAGCACAGATACGCAGTATTTT. It specifies CASSLLVQGPSSTDTQYF.

This clone has a single count. V and J are TRBV2 and TRBJ1-6; TRBD1 agrees at 7 bases. Germline-derived CDR1 and CDR2 are SNHLY and FYNNEI. CDR3 length equals 16 residues. Unmatched junction bases numbered 10, after V lost 5 bases and J lost 6 bases. This chain's CDR3 is CASSQSPDRSNSPLHF. The CDR3 coding sequence is TGTGCCAGCAGTCAATCCCCGGACAGGAGTAATTCACCCCTCCACTTT.